This T cell receptor beta chain was documented in a study of T-cell memory formation after mild COVID-19. Across the whole study: TCR clusters largely stayed donor specific. Study-wide findings and caveats: Pre-infection memory held some responding clones, suggesting pre-existing cross-reactive T cells responded. CD8+ contracting clones occupied EMRA, while CD4+ ones occupied mainly CM and EM. There was a balanced CD4/CD8 profile in clones contracting day 15 to 85, and later expanders leaned CD4+.

This clonotype was seen only a few times. Its antigen is not known. TCRdb fed the 5' RACE reads into MiXCR, producing one record per CDR3 protein. Of hundreds of thousands of distinct CDR3 sequences in the sample, 15% to 20% are singletons; the top ten hold 12%. Material: PBMCs or a T cell subset sorted from them (not recorded which). This sequence originates from an adult woman who had mild COVID-19 (a few samples of this study predate the infection). Cell type and time point are not known.

The CDR3 is CASTPRELAGNEQFF. DNA for the CDR3: TGTGCCAGCACCCCCCGGGAGCTAGCGGGTAATGAGCAGTTCTTC. The chain employs TRBV6-5 and TRBJ2-1, with 8 bases that match TRBD2. The J segment lost 7 bases and the V segment lost 7 bases, leaving 12 bases of the junction unmatched. Germline-derived CDR1 and CDR2 are MNHEY and SVGAGI. The CDR3 sequence is 15 residues long.